This TCR beta chain was captured in a study of vaccination and CD4 T cells after COVID-19 (dated by TCRdb to between 2021 and 2022). With regard to the full study: SARS-CoV-2 positivity had been established in the convalescent patients by nasal swab PCR, and mild disease was recorded in several of these patients and severe disease in one. The cultures were stimulated with overlapping spike peptide pools from SARS-CoV-2 and from the common cold coronaviruses HCoV-NL63, HCoV-OC43 and HCoV-229E. The spike-specific CD4+ TCR repertoire was compared before and after mRNA vaccination in 10 COVID-19 convalescent patients and a handful of infection-naive healthy vaccine recipients. The convalescent cohort included six males and four females, with two Hispanic individuals, seven Caucasians, two Asians and one multiracial person. Participants received two doses of either the Pfizer-BioNTech BNT162b2 vaccine (n=8) or the Moderna mRNA-1273 vaccine (n=2). The time from the second vaccine dose to post-vaccine blood sampling had a median of roughly 72 days and ranged from about 14 to 241 days. Post-COVID blood samples from convalescent patients were collected a median of approximately 100 days after diagnosis, with a range of roughly 30 to 161 days. Control cultures received a CEFX viral epitope pool as the positive control, an HIV-1 Nef peptide pool as the negative control, or no peptide. Broad study findings and their caveats: Of the vaccine-specific clones in convalescent patients, 304 of 307, or nearly all, reacted only to SARS-CoV-2 spike and did not cross-react with common cold coronaviruses. An increase in the median number of SARS-CoV-2-reactive clonotypes from around 20 after infection to 35 to 40 after vaccination was observed, but the change was not found to be significant. The study included relatively few convalescent patients and did not analyze early timepoints after natural infection. Among convalescent patients, a median about 86% of the SARS-CoV-2-reactive clones seen after vaccination appeared only after vaccination, which suggests priming specific to the vaccine.

Points on this clonotype: The clone's antigen remains unknown. It has no much larger one-base neighbor in the sample; base qualities were not kept.

The library was made by PCR. DNA from cultured CD4+ T cells was subjected to TCR sequencing with the Oncomine TCR Beta short-read assay at the Johns Hopkins FTIC core. Genomic DNA was extracted from the cultured CD4+ T cells with the QIAamp micro DNA kit. Oncomine TCR Beta libraries from cultured CD4+ T cells were pooled using unique dual indexes and sequenced on an Illumina iSeq 100. As for the original processing: Non-productive sequences were removed, and CDR3s that did not start with C, did not end with F or W, or were shorter than 7 amino acids were discarded. The MANAFEST web application identified antigen-specific clonotypes by comparing peptide-stimulated wells against reference wells and other culture wells. Positive clones required FDR below 0.05, an odds ratio above 5, and productive frequency above 0.1% in at least two of three replicate wells. Cross-reactive clonotypes were defined as significantly expanded in both SARS-CoV-2 spike wells and at least one common cold coronavirus spike condition. Similarity between CDR3 sequences was evaluated in R version 3.6.1 using Levenshtein distances (stringdist) and unrooted phylogenetic trees (ape). The public sequencing data were trimmed at Q25 with fastp and processed into clonotypes with MiXCR by TCRdb, which kept only in-frame beta chains. Identical CDR3 protein sequences are pooled into one entry, listed with their most common genes and DNA. The V and J calls and clone size come from TCRdb's table, not from the authors' own analysis. This sample gives approximately 15,000 distinct CDR3 sequences in total; about 53% of them show up just once. Under 13% of the sample belongs to the ten largest clones.

In light of the paper, this sample's treatment or condition label describes: roughly 11-day PBMC culture with coronavirus spike peptide pools or control peptides (ViraFEST assay). The study used the ViraFEST assay, which expanded antigen-specific T cells with peptide pools and then identified expanded clonotypes by TCR sequencing. Positive SARS-CoV-2 PCR tests in the convalescent patients dated from March to December 2020, before Alpha, Beta and Delta variants emerged in the United States. PBMCs were cultured at roughly 2 million per well in IMDM supplemented with 5% human AB serum and about 10 IU/ml IL-2, with roughly 10 ug/ml peptide pools added. On days 3 and 7, half of the culture medium was replaced with fresh IL-2-containing medium. Once the cells had been in culture for around nine days, the EasySep CD4+ T cell isolation kit was used to isolate CD4+ T cells by negative selection. Ficoll-Paque Plus gradient centrifugation was used to isolate PBMCs from whole blood, and the isolated PBMCs were then either used fresh or cryopreserved at -140C. Culture conditions were generally each tested in triplicate wells.

The CDR3 measures 13 amino acids from cysteine to phenylalanine. CDR3 DNA only is kept here, 39 bases in frame from base 1. At the junction V is shortened by 3 bases and J by 10 bases; bases outside the gene matches: 8. This receptor chain uses TRBV23-1 and TRBJ1-1, with 7 junctional bases fitting TRBD1. TRBV23-1 is recorded as an ORF, its role being uncertain. The clonotype comes from a human donor who had recovered from COVID-19. The sample consisted of CD4+ T cells from blood, cultured in vitro. The bases read TGCGCCAGCAGTCAGTCGACAGGGCAGACAGCTTTCTTT. Its translation is CASSQSTGQTAFF.